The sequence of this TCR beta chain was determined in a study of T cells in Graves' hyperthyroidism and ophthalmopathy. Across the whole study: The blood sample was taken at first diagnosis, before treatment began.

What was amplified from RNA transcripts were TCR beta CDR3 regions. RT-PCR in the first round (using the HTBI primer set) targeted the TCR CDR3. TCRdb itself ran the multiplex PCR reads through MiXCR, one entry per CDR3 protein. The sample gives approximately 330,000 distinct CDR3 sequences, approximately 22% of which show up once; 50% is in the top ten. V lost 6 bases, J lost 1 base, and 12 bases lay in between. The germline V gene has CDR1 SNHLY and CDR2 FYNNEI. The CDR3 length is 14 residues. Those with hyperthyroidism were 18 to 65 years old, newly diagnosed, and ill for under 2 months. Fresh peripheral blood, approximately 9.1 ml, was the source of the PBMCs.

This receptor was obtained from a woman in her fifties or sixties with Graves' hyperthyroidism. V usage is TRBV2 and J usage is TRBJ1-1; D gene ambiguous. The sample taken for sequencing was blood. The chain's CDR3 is CASSAQLPNTEAFF. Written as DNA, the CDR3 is TGTGCCAGCAGCGCTCAGTTGCCGAACACTGAAGCTTTCTTT.